The clone carrying this T cell receptor (beta chain) was picked up one time. A junction end diverges from the germline sequence, so it may reflect a read error. This sample was taken from a study of blood T cell repertoires in COVID-19. The CDR3 is 14 residues long. Germline V CDR1 and CDR2: LGHDT, YNNKEL (reference sequence). Categorization into cohorts depended on clinical history that participants reported. Assay: immunoSEQ multiplex PCR; the TCRdb copy retains only in-frame clones and omits some. The sample has some 410,000 clones, roughly 88% seen once. V and J are TRBV3-1 (or the pseudogene TRBV3-2) and TRBJ2-7, with D possibly being TRBD1 (6 bases). The sample consisted of PBMCs or T cells enriched from blood (not recorded which). The sequence was obtained from a woman in her 30s with acute COVID-19. CDR3 nucleotide sequence: TGTGCCAGCAGCCAACGGACAGTTTCCTTCGAGCAGTACTTC. The encoded protein is CASSQRTVSFEQYF.